This T cell receptor beta chain was identified during a study of blood T cell repertoires in COVID-19. Study at large: Both acute and convalescent COVID-19 samples were obtained from the United States, Italy and Spain. From T cells, B-cell-depleted T cells, or PBMCs came the material, which was cDNA or gDNA.

In the study's own analysis: Quantification of nucleated cells was approximated via reference gene primer amplification. Sequencing used immunoSEQ multiplex PCR; TCRdb keeps in-frame clones, though not all of them. V and J calls and clone size are as listed in that table; D and trimming were resolved from the DNA. The table includes about 100,000 clones, around 87% detected once. After removal of 3 bases from V and 13 bases from J, the junction contained 3 bases not matched to a gene. Germline V CDR1 and CDR2: MNHEY, SVGAGI. The CDR3 covers 11 residues. This chain joins TRBV6-5 and TRBJ1-5, with 7 bases identical to TRBD1. Sequencing input: peripheral blood. The origin of this receptor is a human donor in a cohort sampled during active COVID-19. CDR3 sequence reads: CASSYQGQQHF. The CDR3 nucleotides are TGTGCCAGCAGTTATCAGGGACAGCAGCATTTT.